The present T cell receptor beta chain was sequenced within a study of blood T cell repertoires in COVID-19. Study context: The samples span acute and convalescent COVID-19 from the United States, Italy and Spain.

Profiling relied on immunoSEQ multiplex PCR, and the TCRdb table lists in-frame clones only, not all of them. Of about 140,000 clones in the sample, more than 60% were seen once. This clone was observed a few times. Germline V lookup: CDR1 SNHLY, CDR2 FYNNEI. The CDR3 length is 12 residues. Material: peripheral blood. The sequence came from a man older than 75 with acute or convalescent COVID-19. This chain joins TRBV2 and TRBJ2-1; no clear D. CDR3 in DNA: TGTGTTGGCAGCCCCTCCGGGTATGAGCAGTTCTTC. This encodes CVGSPSGYEQFF.